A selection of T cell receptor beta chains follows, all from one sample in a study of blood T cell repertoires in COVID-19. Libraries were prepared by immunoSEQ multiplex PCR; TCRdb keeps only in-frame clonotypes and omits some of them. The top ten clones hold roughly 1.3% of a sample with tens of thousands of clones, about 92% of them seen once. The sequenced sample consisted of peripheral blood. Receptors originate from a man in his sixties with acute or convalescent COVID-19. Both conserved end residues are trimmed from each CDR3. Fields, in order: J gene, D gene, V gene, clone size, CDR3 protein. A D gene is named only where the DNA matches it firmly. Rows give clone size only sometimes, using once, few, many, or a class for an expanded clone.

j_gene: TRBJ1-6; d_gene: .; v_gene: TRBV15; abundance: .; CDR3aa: ATGGIRNNSPLH
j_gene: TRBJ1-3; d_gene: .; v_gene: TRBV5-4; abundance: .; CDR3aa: ASSPGSSGNTIY
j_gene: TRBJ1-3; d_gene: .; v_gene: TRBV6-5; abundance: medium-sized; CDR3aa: ASRAGSGNTIY
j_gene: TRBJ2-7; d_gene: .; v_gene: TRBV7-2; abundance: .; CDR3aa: ASSSGTIGLREQY
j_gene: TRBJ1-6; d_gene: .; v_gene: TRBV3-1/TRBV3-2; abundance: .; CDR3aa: ASSQDLRTDYSSPLH
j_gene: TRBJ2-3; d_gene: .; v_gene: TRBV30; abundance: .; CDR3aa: AWSIIGGGTDTQY
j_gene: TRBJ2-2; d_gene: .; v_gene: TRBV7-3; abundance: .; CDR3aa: ASSVGPRGELF
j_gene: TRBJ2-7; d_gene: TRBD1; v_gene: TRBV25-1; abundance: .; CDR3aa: ASSKGQGAYEQY
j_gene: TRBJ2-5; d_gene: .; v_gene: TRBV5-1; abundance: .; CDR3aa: ASSLGGIETQY
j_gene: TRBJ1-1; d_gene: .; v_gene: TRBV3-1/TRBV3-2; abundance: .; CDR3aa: ASSQGGVLSGAF
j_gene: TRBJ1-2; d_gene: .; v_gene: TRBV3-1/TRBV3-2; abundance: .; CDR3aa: ASSRLGQGDYGYT
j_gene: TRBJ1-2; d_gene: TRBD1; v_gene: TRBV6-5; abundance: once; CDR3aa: ASTGTGEDGYT
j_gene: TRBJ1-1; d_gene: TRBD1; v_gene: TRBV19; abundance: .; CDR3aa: ASSTRDRVTEAF
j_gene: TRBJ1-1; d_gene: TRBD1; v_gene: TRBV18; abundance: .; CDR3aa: ASSPDRGATEAF
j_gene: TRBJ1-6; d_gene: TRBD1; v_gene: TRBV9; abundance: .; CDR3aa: ASSATGGSDSPLH
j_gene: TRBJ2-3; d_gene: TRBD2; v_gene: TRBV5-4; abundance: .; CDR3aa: ASSLPSGGADTQY
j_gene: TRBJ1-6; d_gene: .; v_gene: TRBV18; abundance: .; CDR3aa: ASSGDTNNSPLH
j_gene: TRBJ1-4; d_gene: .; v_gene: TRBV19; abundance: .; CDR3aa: ASSSIGEKLF
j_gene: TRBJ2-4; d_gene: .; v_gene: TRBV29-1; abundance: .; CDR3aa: SVEDRAGNIQY
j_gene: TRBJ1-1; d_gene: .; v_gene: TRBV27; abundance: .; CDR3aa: ASRTTAVTEAF
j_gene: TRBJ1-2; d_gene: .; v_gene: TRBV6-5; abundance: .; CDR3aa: ASTGTQSSYGYT
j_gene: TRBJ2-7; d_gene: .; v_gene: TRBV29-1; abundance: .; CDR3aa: SVGLYEQY
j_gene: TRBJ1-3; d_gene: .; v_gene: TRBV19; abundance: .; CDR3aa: ASTPGGDSGNTIY
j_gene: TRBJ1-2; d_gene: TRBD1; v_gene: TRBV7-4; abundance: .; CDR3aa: ASSMHRQGADYGYT
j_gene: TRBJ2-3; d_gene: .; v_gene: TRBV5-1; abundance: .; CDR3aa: ASSRTTGTPTDTQY
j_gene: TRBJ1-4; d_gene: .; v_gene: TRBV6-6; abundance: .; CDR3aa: ASSRGLPNEKLF
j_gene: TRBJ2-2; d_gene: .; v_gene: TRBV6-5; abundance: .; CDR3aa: ASSYSDFRTGELF
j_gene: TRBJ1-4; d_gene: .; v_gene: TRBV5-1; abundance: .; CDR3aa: ASSFGTANEKLF
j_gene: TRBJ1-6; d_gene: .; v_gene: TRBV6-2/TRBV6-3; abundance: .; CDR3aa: ASSYGFRDSPLH